Below are 19 T cell receptor beta chains sequenced from a single sample in a study of T cells expressing NK-cell markers. TCRdb processed the 5' RACE reads again and assigns one entry to each CDR3 protein, with no DNA. In all, the sample yields tens of thousands of distinct CDR3 sequences. The sample was blood T cells: a sorted CD56 or NKG2C T cell subset, CD4+ or CD8+ T cells, or bulk PBMC T cells (not recorded which). The receptors were sampled from a woman between 18 and 75 years old in good health.

This chain links TRBV4-2 with TRBJ2-3; the D gene TCRdb calls, TRBD2, cannot be checked with no DNA. The CDR3 has 15 residues. Germline-derived CDR1 and CDR2 are LGHNA and YNFKEQ. This CDR3 is CASSQQLADTDTQYF.

V is TRBV15 and J is TRBJ2-3; TCRdb lists TRBD1, though no DNA is available to test this call. Germline CDR1 is LNHNV and CDR2 is YYDKDF (reference sequence). This CDR3 contains 15 residues. The CDR3 spells CATTRDRGTTDTQYF.

The gene calls are TRBV5-1 and TRBJ2-3; the TRBD1 assignment by TCRdb is unverifiable without DNA. Germline CDR1 and CDR2: SGHRS and YFSETQ. The CDR3 extends over 14 amino acids. The CDR3 loop reads CASSPGDRTDTQYF.

The chain links TRBV9 to TRBJ2-1; the TRBD1 assignment by TCRdb is unverifiable without DNA. Germline V gene lookup returns CDR1 SGDLS and CDR2 YYNGEE. The CDR3 is made up of 16 amino acids. CDR3 region: CASSVSRQGRHNEQFF.

The chain links TRBV7-9 to TRBJ2-7. CDR1 and CDR2 from the germline V gene are SEHNR and FQNEAQ (reference sequence). There are 13 residues in the CDR3. CDR3 amino acids: CASSLGTNYEQYF.

This chain uses TRBV20-1 with TRBJ2-7; the TCRdb D gene call, TRBD2, has no DNA to confirm it. The CDR3 spans 13 residues. Germline loops: CDR1 DFQATT, CDR2 SNEGSKA (reference sequence). CDR3 loop: CSAGTTKGREQYF.

The chain joins TRBV6-5 to TRBJ2-7; the TCRdb call, TRBD2, lacks DNA for checking. The length of the CDR3 is 15 residues. Germline loops: CDR1 MNHEY, CDR2 SVGAGI. CDR3 amino acids: CASSYRMRVGDEQYF.

V usage is TRBV7-7 and J usage is TRBJ2-2. Germline assignment: CDR1 SSHAT and CDR2 FNYEAQ (reference sequence). The CDR3 loop spans 14 amino acids. The CDR3 here is CASSLSPNTGELFF. The full variable domain, in which reference TRBV7-7 and TRBJ2-2 provide the parts outside the CDR3, is GAGVSQSPRYKVTKRGQDVTLRCDPISSHATLYWYQQALGQGPEFLTYFNYEAQPDKSGLPSDRFSAERPEGSISTLTIQRTEQRDSAMYRCASSLSPNTGELFFGEGSRLTVL.

The chain has TRBV12-3 or TRBV12-4 and TRBJ2-7; TCRdb proposes TRBD2, but this gene call is untestable without DNA. The length of the CDR3 is 13 residues. CDR3 amino acids: CASMWQGGHEQYF.

The chain couples TRBV27 to TRBJ1-6; TCRdb designates TRBD1, a call that cannot be tested without DNA. Germline V gives CDR1 MNHEY, CDR2 SMNVEV (reference sequence). The CDR3 runs 15 residues. The CDR3: CASSVSGTGNSPLHF.

V and J are TRBV5-1 and TRBJ2-7; TCRdb's assignment of TRBD1 cannot be checked, as there is no DNA. The CDR3 totals 15 residues. Germline values: CDR1 SGHRS, CDR2 YFSETQ. CDR3 protein: CASSLGDGVPYEQYF. Using reference TRBV5-1 and TRBJ2-7 for the parts outside the CDR3, the full variable domain is KAGVTQTPRYLIKTRGQQVTLSCSPISGHRSVSWYQQTPGQGLQFLFEYFSETQRNKGNFPGRFSGRQFSNSRSEMNVSTLELGDSALYLCASSLGDGVPYEQYFGPGTRLTVT.

The rearrangement links TRBV7-9 to TRBJ2-1; TCRdb gives TRBD1 as the D gene, but with no DNA this cannot be confirmed. This CDR3 has 16 residues. The germline CDR1 and CDR2 sequences are SEHNR and FQNEAQ (reference sequence). This CDR3 reads CASSLPPGQAYNEQFF.

The chain joins TRBV3-1 to TRBJ2-2. Germline CDR1 reads LGHDT; CDR2 reads YNNKEL (reference sequence). The CDR3 is 15 residues long. The CDR3 sequence is CASSQRRANTGELFF.

This rearrangement joins TRBV12-3 or TRBV12-4 to TRBJ1-3; TCRdb calls TRBD1, which cannot be checked without DNA. The CDR3 is made up of 14 amino acids. CDR3 protein: CASSLMGEGNTIYF.

V gene TRBV12-5 combines with J gene TRBJ2-3; TCRdb's D call of TRBD2 is untestable without DNA. This CDR3 comprises 17 residues. In germline, CDR1 is LGHNT, CDR2 FRNRAP. CDR3 loop: CASVRGAGGPDIDTQYF.

This rearrangement joins TRBV7-9 to TRBJ1-1; TCRdb indicates TRBD1, and absent DNA this call remains unverified. Germline lookup yields CDR1 SEHNR and CDR2 FQNEAQ (reference sequence). This CDR3 is 12 amino acids long. CDR3 sequence: CASSLGREEAFF.

The V and J genes are TRBV29-1 and TRBJ2-7; TCRdb proposes TRBD2, but this gene call is untestable without DNA. Germline values: CDR1 SQVTM, CDR2 ANQGSEA. CDR3 size: 16 residues. CDR3 in amino acids: CSVDGLAGGLTYEQYF.

V is TRBV11-3 and J is TRBJ2-5. Germline CDR1 SGHNT, CDR2 YENEEA. This CDR3 spans 12 amino acids. CDR3 protein: CASSHLEETQYF.

The rearrangement joins TRBV28 to TRBJ1-1; TCRdb's D call, TRBD1, is unchecked because there is no DNA. The V gene's germline CDR1 is MDHEN and CDR2 SYDVKM. The CDR3 sequence is 14 residues long. CDR3 region: CASRPGTGNTEAFF. Combining the CDR3 with reference TRBV28 and TRBJ1-1 gives the whole variable domain DVKVTQSSRYLVKRTGEKVFLECVQDMDHENMFWYRQDPGLGLRLIYFSYDVKMKEKGDIPEGYSVSREKKERFSLILESASTNQTSMYLCASRPGTGNTEAFFGQGTRLTVV.